Presented here are 16 T cell receptor beta chains from one specimen sequenced in a study of blood T cell repertoires in COVID-19. Profiling relied on immunoSEQ multiplex PCR, and the TCRdb table lists in-frame clones only, not all of them. The sample shows about 380,000 clones, 85% of them seen only once. The sequenced sample was peripheral blood. The source of these receptors is a woman between 18 and 29 years old with acute or convalescent COVID-19.

The rearrangement joins TRBV19 to TRBJ1-2; TRBD1 might be the D (5 bases). V was cut by 6 bases and J by 3 bases, with 8 bases left in between. Germline V CDR1 and CDR2: LNHDA, SQIVND (reference sequence). The CDR3 length is 12 residues. CDR3 nucleotide sequence: TGTGCCAGTAGCCCGACAGACTATGGCTACACCTTC. This sequence encodes CASSPTDYGYTF.

This rearrangement joins TRBV6-1 to TRBJ2-2; 10 nucleotides match TRBD2. The V segment lost 4 bases and the J segment 4 bases; nucleotides outside the gene matches: 3. Germline V gene sequence: CDR1 MNHNS, CDR2 SASEGT. This CDR3 has 15 amino acids. CDR3 sequence (DNA): TGTGCCAGCAGTGTAGCGGGGGGTTTCACCGGGGAGCTGTTTTTT. Residues: CASSVAGGFTGELFF.

This clone came up a few times. This chain uses TRBV27 with TRBJ1-1, with D maybe TRBD1 (5 bases). The CDR3 sequence is 15 residues long. CDR1 and CDR2 from the germline V gene are MNHEY and SMNVEV (reference sequence). The ends were cut back, 4 bases at V and 6 bases at J, with 18 bases in the middle. The chain's CDR3 is CASSSLGHEKAEAFF. The CDR3 DNA follows: TGTGCCAGCAGTTCGTTAGGACACGAGAAGGCTGAAGCTTTCTTT.

This clone has only one observation. The chain has TRBV3-1 (or the pseudogene TRBV3-2) and TRBJ2-1; TRBD2 aligns across 10 bases. The CDR3 is made up of 18 amino acids. V lost 3 bases to trimming and J lost 4 bases; unmatched junction nucleotides: 12. Germline values: CDR1 LGHDT, CDR2 YNNKEL (reference sequence). The chain's CDR3 is CASSQGTSDDVWYNEQFF. As DNA, the CDR3 is TGTGCCAGCAGCCAGGGGACTAGCGACGACGTGTGGTACAATGAGCAGTTCTTC.

This chain connects TRBV6-5 to TRBJ1-2; 10 bases align to TRBD1. Germline V CDR1 and CDR2: MNHEY, SVGAGI. Trimming at V came to 6 bases and at J to 6 bases, leaving 4 bases not matched to a gene. CDR3 size: 13 residues. CDR3 amino acids: CASSLGQGDGYTF. The CDR3 DNA sequence: TGTGCCAGCAGCCTCGGACAGGGGGATGGCTACACCTTC.

V usage is TRBV5-8 and J usage is TRBJ2-2; TRBD2 matches 14 bases. V lost 4 bases to trimming and J lost 1 base; unmatched junction nucleotides: 6. Germline CDR1 and CDR2: SGHTS and YDEGEE. CDR3 size: 18 residues. CDR3 loop: CASSPGTSGGWNTGELFF. The CDR3 DNA follows: TGTGCCAGCAGCCCAGGGACTAGCGGGGGCTGGAACACCGGGGAGCTGTTTTTT.

This CDR3 is CATSRVTGMPGELFF. As DNA, the CDR3 is TGTGCCACCAGCAGAGTTACAGGGATGCCCGGGGAGCTGTTTTTT. V usage is TRBV15 and J usage is TRBJ2-2; weak D call: TRBD1 (6 bases). The CDR3 is 15 residues long. The germline CDR1 and CDR2 sequences are LNHNV and YYDKDF (reference sequence). The V end lost 1 base, the J end lost 6 bases, and 12 bases lay between the germline ends.

The rearrangement uses TRBV2 and TRBJ2-7; no clear D. The CDR3 contains 11 residues. CDR1 and CDR2 from the germline V gene are SNHLY and FYNNEI. The V end was cut by 7 bases, the J end by 7 bases, with 11 bases between. Here the CDR3 reads CASTPSREQYF. The CDR3 DNA reads as TGTGCCAGCACCCCCTCACGGGAGCAGTACTTC.

V is TRBV7-9 and J is TRBJ1-1, with 10 positions matching TRBD1. The CDR3 totals 18 residues. Germline V lookup: CDR1 SEHNR, CDR2 FQNEAQ (reference sequence). J gave up 5 bases and V 1 base, and 13 bases lay outside the gene matches. The CDR3 nucleotides are TGTGCCAGCAGCTTAGATATAGGTTACGGACAGGGGGTTACTGAAGCTTTCTTT. Protein: CASSLDIGYGQGVTEAFF.

The chain links TRBV28 to TRBJ1-1, with a weak D call TRBD1 (6 bases). CDR1 MDHEN and CDR2 SYDVKM come from the germline V gene. There are 16 residues in the CDR3. With 3 bases removed from V and 0 bases from J, the gap between germline ends came to 14 bases. CDR3 loop: CASSFTRGAMNTEAFF. The DNA of the CDR3 is TGTGCCAGCAGTTTTACCAGGGGAGCCATGAACACTGAAGCTTTCTTT.

CDR3 sequence reads: CASSLLAGETQYF. CDR3 DNA: TGTGCCAGCAGCTTGTTAGCGGGAGAGACCCAGTACTTC. The genes are TRBV5-5 and TRBJ2-5; 7 bases map to TRBD2. The V gene's germline CDR1 is SGHKS and CDR2 YYEKEE (reference sequence). This CDR3 has 13 amino acids. J gave up 4 bases and V 1 base, and 1 base lay outside the gene matches.

The V call is TRBV6-2 or TRBV6-3, the J call TRBJ2-5, with D tentatively TRBD2 (6 bases). Germline-derived CDR1 and CDR2 are MNHEY and SVGEGT. This CDR3 has 15 residues. Trimming removed 6 bases at V and 5 bases at J, with 19 bases between. This CDR3 reads CASSSPLATPETQYF. CDR3 in DNA: TGTGCCAGCAGCTCCCCGCTAGCGACGCCCGAGACCCAGTACTTC.

This chain uses TRBV10-3 with TRBJ2-7; 8 bases align to TRBD1. The CDR3 sequence is 13 residues long. CDR1 and CDR2 (germline): ENHRY, SYGVKD. V shed 6 bases and J 4 bases; nucleotides not matched to a gene: 5. The CDR3 region is CAISYDRGYEQYF. CDR3 coding DNA: TGTGCCATCAGCTACGACAGGGGTTACGAGCAGTACTTC.

The DNA for the CDR3 is TGTGCCAGCAGAGGGGGTGGCGTACACTACGAGCAGTACTTC. It yields the protein CASRGGGVHYEQYF. The genes are TRBV2 and TRBJ2-7; possibly TRBD1 for D (6 bases). The CDR3 length is 14 residues. The germline V gene encodes CDR1 SNHLY and CDR2 FYNNEI. Trimming pared 6 bases from V and 3 bases from J, leaving 15 bases between.

This clone was counted once. V gene TRBV5-1 combines with J gene TRBJ1-1; a weak D match, TRBD1 (6 bases). The CDR3 has 15 amino acids. The germline V gene encodes CDR1 SGHRS and CDR2 YFSETQ. Trimming left V 0 bases short and J 5 bases short, with 14 bases between. DNA of the CDR3: TGCGCCAGCAGCTTGGGGCAGGGGAAGGTAACTGAAGCTTTCTTT. This codes for CASSLGQGKVTEAFF.

The chain combines TRBV21-1 with TRBJ2-7; no check of the table's D call, TRBD2, against the DNA was made. TRBV21-1 is recorded as a pseudogene. The CDR3 is 16 amino acids. The CDR3 DNA sequence: TGTGCCAGCAGCAACTCGCGAGAGGGCCCCATCTACGAGCAGTACTTC. It translates to CASSNSREGPIYEQYF.